This TCR beta chain was captured in a study of cytomegalovirus exposure and HLA in healthy donors. The study's findings and limits: Cytomegalovirus-associated TCR beta chains were listed, numbering 150 to 200. In vitro work confirmed that a few CMV-associated chains recognize CMV antigens. Follow-up analysis seemed to connect common viral pathogens with several of the most significant clusters identified.

PCR was performed using 60 Vbeta and 13 Jbeta primers. Generated by immunoSEQ multiplex PCR, the TCRdb table keeps only in-frame clones and is missing some. Here the sample spans more than 110,000 clones, around 80% being singletons. Unrecorded immune exposure was likely among donors, who were nominally healthy when sampled. CDR3 length: 15 amino acids. Germline CDR1 is SGHDN and CDR2 is FVKESK. Points on this clone: Antigen specificity is unknown. At one end the junction does not follow the germline gene, possibly because of a read error.

This TCR derives from a male donor in good health and CMV-seropositive. The sample consisted of PBMCs. The V call is TRBV14, the J call TRBJ1-1; D perhaps matches TRBD1 (6 bases). CDR3 in DNA: TGTGCCAGCAGCCAAGTGGGGGGGCTGAACGCTGAAGCTTTCTTT. Translation: CASSQVGGLNAEAFF. Drawing the rest from reference TRBV14 and TRBJ1-1, the complete variable domain is EAGVTQFPSHSVIEKGQTVTLRCDPISGHDNLYWYRRVMGKEIKFLLHFVKESKQDESGMPNNRFLAERTGGTYSTLKVQPAELEDSGVYFCASSQVGGLNAEAFFGQGTRLTVV.